The 10 T cell receptor beta chains in this list originate from one sample, sequenced in a study of blood T cells in healthy people across ages. The use of a sample-barcoded 5' primer and a J-beta primer mix characterized a second PCR of roughly 7 to 12 cycles. TCRdb analysed the 5' RACE reads with MiXCR anew, one entry per CDR3 protein. The top ten clones hold roughly 14% of a sample with some 1.1 million distinct CDR3 sequences, around two fifths of them seen once. The sequenced sample was blood. These TCRs come from a man between 18 and 35 years old in good health.

The V and J genes are TRBV28 and TRBJ2-3; TRBD2 agrees at 11 bases. From germline, CDR1 is MDHEN and CDR2 SYDVKM. The CDR3 spans 12 residues. The ends lost 5 bases at V and 14 bases at J; junction bases unmatched: 6. This CDR3 is CASSPTSGERYF. The CDR3 DNA reads as TGTGCCAGCAGTCCGACTAGCGGGGAAAGGTATTTT.

The chain uses TRBV9 and TRBJ1-4; D is perhaps TRBD1 (5 bases). Deletions cut 0 bases from V and 5 bases from J, with 11 bases between. The CDR3 is 15 amino acids. CDR1 is SGDLS and CDR2 is YYNGEE in the germline V gene. For the CDR3, the DNA is TGTGCCAGCAGCGTAGGTCCGGGGCTAAATGAAAAACTGTTTTTT. Translated, it gives CASSVGPGLNEKLFF.

This clonotype appeared a few times. This rearrangement joins TRBV12-3 or TRBV12-4 to TRBJ2-5; no firm D call. V was pared by 1 base and J by 2 bases, with 8 bases between. This CDR3 has 14 amino acids. This CDR3 reads CASSLGFGQETQYF. As DNA, the CDR3 is TGTGCCAGCAGTTTAGGGTTTGGACAAGAGACCCAGTACTTC.

This clonotype was seen at least ten times. V gene TRBV9 combines with J gene TRBJ1-1; D is uncertain. Trimming removed 2 bases at V and 1 base at J, with 6 bases between. Per the germline V gene, CDR1 is SGDLS and CDR2 is YYNGEE. The CDR3 length is 13 residues. The CDR3 nucleotides read TGTGCCAGCAGCGTCACAGAGAACACTGAAGCTTTCTTT. It is translated as CASSVTENTEAFF.

About this clonotype itself: This clone may be a read error of a much larger clone one base away. J is TRBJ2-7 and V is TRBV6-5, with D perhaps TRBD2 (5 bases). Germline V gene data show CDR1 as MNHEY and CDR2 as SVGAGI. The CDR3 is 15 amino acids. The CDR3 nucleotides are TGTGCCTGCAGCCCCGCCGAGCGGCCGCCTAACGAGCAGTACTTC. It encodes CACSPAERPPNEQYF.

There are many counts of this clonotype. This chain links TRBV29-1 with TRBJ2-5, with D maybe TRBD2 (6 bases). The CDR3 has 14 residues. CDR1 SQVTM and CDR2 ANQGSEA come from the germline V gene. V was shortened by 0 bases and J by 1 base, with 9 bases between the two germline ends. The CDR3 sequence is CSVEDWGVQETQYF. CDR3 DNA: TGCAGCGTTGAAGATTGGGGGGTCCAAGAGACCCAGTACTTC. Full variable domain (rest looked up from reference TRBV29-1 and TRBJ2-5): SAVISQKPSRDICQRGTSLTIQCQVDSQVTMMFWYRQQPGQSLTLIATANQGSEATYESGFVIDKFPISRPNLTFSTLTVSNMSPEDSSIYLCSVEDWGVQETQYFGPGTRLLVL.

V is TRBV10-3 and J is TRBJ1-1; maybe TRBD1 (6 bases). Germline V gene data show CDR1 as ENHRY and CDR2 as SYGVKD. V dropped 2 bases and J dropped 1 base, with 11 bases sitting between them. This CDR3 has 15 residues. In nucleotides, the CDR3 is TGTGCCATCAGTGAGCAGGGGAACAGGAACACTGAAGCTTTCTTT. Protein product: CAISEQGNRNTEAFF.

This clonotype was seen only a few times. The V and J genes are TRBV7-2 and TRBJ2-7, with no clear D. Trimming pared 1 base from V and 3 bases from J, leaving 10 bases between. The CDR3 sequence is 14 residues long. The germline CDR1 and CDR2 sequences are SGHTA and FQGNSA. The DNA for the CDR3 is TGTGCCAGCAGCTTAGAGTCTAGGGACTACGAGCAGTACTTC. Encoded protein: CASSLESRDYEQYF.

The chain recombines TRBV20-1 with TRBJ2-1; D remains ambiguous. CDR3 length: 15 residues. Germline V gives CDR1 DFQATT, CDR2 SNEGSKA (reference sequence). With 5 bases removed from V and 4 bases from J, the gap between germline ends came to 18 bases. The chain's CDR3 is CSAPSETWDYNEQFF. The DNA of the CDR3 is TGCAGTGCTCCCTCCGAGACATGGGATTACAATGAGCAGTTCTTC.

This clonotype was counted between two and nine times. This rearrangement joins TRBV28 to TRBJ2-1; D not resolved. Trimming stripped 5 bases from V and 0 bases from J, with 11 bases between. CDR1 and CDR2 from the germline V gene are MDHEN and SYDVKM. This CDR3 comprises 15 residues. CDR3 DNA: TGTGCCAGCAGTGAGCTTTCGGGCTCCTACAATGAGCAGTTCTTC. Translating it yields CASSELSGSYNEQFF.